This entry features one T cell receptor beta chain sequence. Its antigen is as yet unknown. This sample is drawn from a study of graft-versus-host responses after intestinal transplantation. Study-wide context: Every one of the recipients received anti-thymocyte globulin induction and afterwards took tacrolimus and steroids for around 3 years.

The CDR3 length is 15 residues. Germline assignment: CDR1 MNHNS and CDR2 SASEGT. The J segment lost 2 bases and the V segment lost 4 bases, leaving 7 bases of the junction unmatched. Some clones are missing from TCRdb's copy, which holds only in-frame ones; the method was immunoSEQ multiplex PCR. This table has 85,000 to 95,000 clones, more than 85% appearing once. The receptor was isolated from a human donor who received an intestinal transplant. This material consisted of unstimulated CD8+ T cells sorted from spleen or lymph node cells, taken before intestinal transplant. This chain joins TRBV6-1 and TRBJ2-5; 7 nucleotides align to TRBD1. CDR3 amino acids: CASSVRDRPQETQYF. The CDR3 DNA is TGTGCCAGCAGTGTCCGGGACAGACCACAAGAGACCCAGTACTTC.